This TCR beta chain was sequenced in a study of blood T cell repertoires in COVID-19. Sequenced by immunoSEQ multiplex PCR; TCRdb stores in-frame clones only, minus some. Altogether about 160,000 clones are present, about four fifths being singletons, with the ten largest covering 9.5% to 11%. Germline V gene sequence: CDR1 LGHDT, CDR2 YNNKEL (reference sequence). Trimming at V came to 0 bases and at J to 5 bases, leaving 6 bases not matched to a gene. This CDR3 is 15 amino acids long. Material for sequencing was peripheral blood. The source is a man in his sixties with active or convalescent COVID-19. The gene calls are TRBV3-1 (or the pseudogene TRBV3-2) and TRBJ1-2; 7 bases are shared with TRBD1. The CDR3 is CASSQDRVRGYGYTF. CDR3 DNA sequence: TGTGCCAGCAGCCAAGATAGAGTCAGGGGGTATGGCTACACCTTC.